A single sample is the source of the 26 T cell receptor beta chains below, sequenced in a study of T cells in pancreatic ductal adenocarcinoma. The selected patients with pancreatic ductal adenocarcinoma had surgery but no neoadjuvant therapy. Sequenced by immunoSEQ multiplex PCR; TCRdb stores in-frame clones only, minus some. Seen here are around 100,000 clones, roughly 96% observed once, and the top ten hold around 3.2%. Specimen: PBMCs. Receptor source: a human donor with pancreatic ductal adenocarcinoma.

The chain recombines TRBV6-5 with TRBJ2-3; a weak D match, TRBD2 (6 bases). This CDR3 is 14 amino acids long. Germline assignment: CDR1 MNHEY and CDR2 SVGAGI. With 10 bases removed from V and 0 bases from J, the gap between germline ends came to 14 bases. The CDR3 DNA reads TGTGCCACCCGGAGGGCCGTTAGCACAGATACGCAGTATTTT. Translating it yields CATRRAVSTDTQYF.

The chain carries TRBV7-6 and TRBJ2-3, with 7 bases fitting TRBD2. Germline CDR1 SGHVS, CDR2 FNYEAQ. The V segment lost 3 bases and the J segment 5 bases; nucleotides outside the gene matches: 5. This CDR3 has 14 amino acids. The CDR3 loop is CASSLTSREDTQYF. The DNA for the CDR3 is TGTGCCAGCAGCTTGACTAGCCGAGAAGATACGCAGTATTTT.

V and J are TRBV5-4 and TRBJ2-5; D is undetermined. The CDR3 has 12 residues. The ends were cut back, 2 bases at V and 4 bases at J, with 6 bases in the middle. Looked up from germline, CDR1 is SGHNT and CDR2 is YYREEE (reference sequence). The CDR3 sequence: CASSFGAETQYF. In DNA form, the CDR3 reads TGTGCCAGCAGCTTTGGAGCAGAGACCCAGTACTTC.

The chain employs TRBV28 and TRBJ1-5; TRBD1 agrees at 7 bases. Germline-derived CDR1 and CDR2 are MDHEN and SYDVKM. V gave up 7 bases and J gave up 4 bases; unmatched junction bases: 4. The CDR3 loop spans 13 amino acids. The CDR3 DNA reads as TGTGCCAGCAACGACAGGGTTAATCAGCCCCAGCATTTT. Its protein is CASNDRVNQPQHF. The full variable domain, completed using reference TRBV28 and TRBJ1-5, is DVKVTQSSRYLVKRTGEKVFLECVQDMDHENMFWYRQDPGLGLRLIYFSYDVKMKEKGDIPEGYSVSREKKERFSLILESASTNQTSMYLCASNDRVNQPQHFGDGTRLSIL.

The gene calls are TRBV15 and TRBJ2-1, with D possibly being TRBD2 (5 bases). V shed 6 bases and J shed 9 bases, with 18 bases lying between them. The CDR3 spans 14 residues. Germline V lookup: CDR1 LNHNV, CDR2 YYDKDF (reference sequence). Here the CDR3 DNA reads TGTGCCACCAGTTCGGGGTCCGACGCGAGTGAGCAGTTCTTC. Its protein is CATSSGSDASEQFF.

The CDR3 here is CASSVVGGQGDEQYF. The CDR3 DNA sequence: TGTGCCAGCAGCGTAGTTGGGGGGCAGGGGGACGAGCAGTACTTC. The chain carries TRBV9 and TRBJ2-7, with D perhaps matching TRBD1 (7 bases). The CDR3 contains 15 residues. Germline assignment: CDR1 SGDLS and CDR2 YYNGEE. Trimming shortened V by 0 bases and J by 5 bases, and 15 bases separated the two germline ends. The full variable domain, with the rest looked up from reference TRBV9 and TRBJ2-7, is DSGVTQTPKHLITATGQRVTLRCSPRSGDLSVYWYQQSLDQGLQFLIQYYNGEERAKGNILERFSAQQFPDLHSELNLSSLELGDSALYFCASSVVGGQGDEQYFGPGTRLTVT.

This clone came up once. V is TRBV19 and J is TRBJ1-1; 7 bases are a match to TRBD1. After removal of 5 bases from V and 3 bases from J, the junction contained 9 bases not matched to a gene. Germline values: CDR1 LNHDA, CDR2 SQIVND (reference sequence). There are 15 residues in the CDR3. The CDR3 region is CASSFRTGPYTEAFF. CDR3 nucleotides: TGTGCCAGTAGTTTTCGGACAGGACCTTACACTGAAGCTTTCTTT.

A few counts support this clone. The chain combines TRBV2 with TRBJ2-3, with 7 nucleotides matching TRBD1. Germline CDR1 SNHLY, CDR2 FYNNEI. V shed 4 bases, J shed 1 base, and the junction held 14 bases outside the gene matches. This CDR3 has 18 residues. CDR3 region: CASSGNQQGRGRTDTQYF. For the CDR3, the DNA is TGTGCCAGCAGTGGAAACCAACAGGGAAGGGGGCGCACAGATACGCAGTATTTT.

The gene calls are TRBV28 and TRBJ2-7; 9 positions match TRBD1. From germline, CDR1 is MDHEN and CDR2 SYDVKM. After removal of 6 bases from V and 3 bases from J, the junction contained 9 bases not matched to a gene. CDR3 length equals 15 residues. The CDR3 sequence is CASSPGTGRYYEQYF. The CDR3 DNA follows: TGTGCCAGCAGCCCCGGGACAGGGCGTTACTACGAGCAGTACTTC.

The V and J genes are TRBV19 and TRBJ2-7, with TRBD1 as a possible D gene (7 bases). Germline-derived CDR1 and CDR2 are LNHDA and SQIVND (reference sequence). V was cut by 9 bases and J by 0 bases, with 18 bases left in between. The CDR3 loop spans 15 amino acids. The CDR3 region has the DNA TGTGCCAGGAACAAACAGGGGAGGAGCTCCTACGAGCAGTACTTC. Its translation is CARNKQGRSSYEQYF.

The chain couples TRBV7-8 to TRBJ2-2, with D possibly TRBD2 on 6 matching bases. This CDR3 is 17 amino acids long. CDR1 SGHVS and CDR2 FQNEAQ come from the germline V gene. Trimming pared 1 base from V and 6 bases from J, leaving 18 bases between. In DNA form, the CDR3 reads TGTGCCAGCAGCTTAGTCGTCGGCTGGGGGGTACCCGGGGAGCTGTTTTTT. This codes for CASSLVVGWGVPGELFF. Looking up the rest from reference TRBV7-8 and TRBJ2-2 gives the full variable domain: GAGVSQSPRYKVAKRGQDVALRCDPISGHVSLFWYQQALGQGPEFLTYFQNEAQLDKSGLPSDRFFAERPEGSVSTLKIQRTQQEDSAVYLCASSLVVGWGVPGELFFGEGSRLTVL.

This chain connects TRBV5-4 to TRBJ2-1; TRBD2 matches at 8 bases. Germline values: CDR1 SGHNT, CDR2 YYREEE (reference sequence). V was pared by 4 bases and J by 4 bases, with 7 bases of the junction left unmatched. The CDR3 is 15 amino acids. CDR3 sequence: CASSPQLAAYNEQFF. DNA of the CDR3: TGTGCCAGCAGCCCGCAACTAGCGGCATACAATGAGCAGTTCTTC.

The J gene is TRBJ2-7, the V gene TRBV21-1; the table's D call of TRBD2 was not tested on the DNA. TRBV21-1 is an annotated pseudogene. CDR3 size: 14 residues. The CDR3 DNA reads TGTGCCAGCAGCACTATTCTAGCGGGTCACGAGCAGTACTTC. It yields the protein CASSTILAGHEQYF.

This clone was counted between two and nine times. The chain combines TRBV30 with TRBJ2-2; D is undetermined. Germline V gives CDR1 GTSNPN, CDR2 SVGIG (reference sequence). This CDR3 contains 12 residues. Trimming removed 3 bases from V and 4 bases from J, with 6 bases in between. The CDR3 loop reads CAWRSFTGELFF. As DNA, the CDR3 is TGTGCCTGGAGATCTTTCACCGGGGAGCTGTTTTTT.

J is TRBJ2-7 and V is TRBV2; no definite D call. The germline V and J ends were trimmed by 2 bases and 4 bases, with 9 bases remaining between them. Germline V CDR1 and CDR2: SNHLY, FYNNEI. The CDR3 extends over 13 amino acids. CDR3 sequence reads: CASSELSGYEQYF. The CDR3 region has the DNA TGTGCCAGCAGTGAACTTTCCGGGTACGAGCAGTACTTC.

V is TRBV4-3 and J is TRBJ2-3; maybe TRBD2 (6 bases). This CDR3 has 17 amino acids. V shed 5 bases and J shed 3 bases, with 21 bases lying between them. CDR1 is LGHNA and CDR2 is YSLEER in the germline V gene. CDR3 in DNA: TGCGCCAGCAGCTCCCTAAATGGGGGGATGGGGACAGATACGCAGTATTTT. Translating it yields CASSSLNGGMGTDTQYF.

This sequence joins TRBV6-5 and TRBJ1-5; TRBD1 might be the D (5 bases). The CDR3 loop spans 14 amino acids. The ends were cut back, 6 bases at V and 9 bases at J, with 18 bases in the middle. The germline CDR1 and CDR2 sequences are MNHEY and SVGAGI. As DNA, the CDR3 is TGTGCCAGCAGCTCTTCCAGGGCCCAGTCGCCCCAGCATTTT. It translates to CASSSSRAQSPQHF.

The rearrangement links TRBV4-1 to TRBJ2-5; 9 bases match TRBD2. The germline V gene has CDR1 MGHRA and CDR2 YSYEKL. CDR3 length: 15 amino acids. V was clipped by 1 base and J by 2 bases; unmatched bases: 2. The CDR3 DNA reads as TGCGCCAGCAGCCAAGGTCTAGCGGGGCAAGAGACCCAGTACTTC. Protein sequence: CASSQGLAGQETQYF.

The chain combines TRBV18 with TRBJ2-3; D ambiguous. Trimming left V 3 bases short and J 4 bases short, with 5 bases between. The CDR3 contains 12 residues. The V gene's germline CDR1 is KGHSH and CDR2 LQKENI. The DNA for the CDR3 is TGTGCCAGCTCACCGGGCCCAGATACGCAGTATTTT. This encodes CASSPGPDTQYF.

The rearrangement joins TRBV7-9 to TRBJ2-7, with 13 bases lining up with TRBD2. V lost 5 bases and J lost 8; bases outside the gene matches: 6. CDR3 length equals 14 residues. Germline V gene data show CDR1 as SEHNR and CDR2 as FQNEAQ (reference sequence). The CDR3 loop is CASSKGTSGTQQYF. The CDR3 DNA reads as TGTGCCAGCAGCAAGGGGACTAGCGGGACGCAGCAGTACTTC. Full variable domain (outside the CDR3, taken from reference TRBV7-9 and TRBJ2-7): DTGVSQNPRHKITKRGQNVTFRCDPISEHNRLYWYRQTLGQGPEFLTYFQNEAQLEKSRLLSDRFSAERPKGSFSTLEIQRTEQGDSAMYLCASSKGTSGTQQYFGPGTRLTVT.

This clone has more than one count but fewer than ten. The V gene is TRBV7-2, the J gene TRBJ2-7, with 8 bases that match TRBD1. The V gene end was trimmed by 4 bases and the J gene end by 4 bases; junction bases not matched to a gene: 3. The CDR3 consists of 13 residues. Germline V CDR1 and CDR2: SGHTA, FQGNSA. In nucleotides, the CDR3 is TGTGCCAGCAGCTCGCAGGGGGCTTACGAGCAGTACTTC. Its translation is CASSSQGAYEQYF.

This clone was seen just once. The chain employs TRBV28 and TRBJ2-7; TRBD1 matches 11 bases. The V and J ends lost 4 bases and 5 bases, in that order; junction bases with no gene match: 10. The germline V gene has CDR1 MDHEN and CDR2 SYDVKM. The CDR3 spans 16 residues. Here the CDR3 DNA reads TGTGCCAGCAGTTCCCCCCCGGGACAGGGGGATCACGAGCAGTACTTC. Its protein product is CASSSPPGQGDHEQYF. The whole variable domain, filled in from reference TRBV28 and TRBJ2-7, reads DVKVTQSSRYLVKRTGEKVFLECVQDMDHENMFWYRQDPGLGLRLIYFSYDVKMKEKGDIPEGYSVSREKKERFSLILESASTNQTSMYLCASSSPPGQGDHEQYFGPGTRLTVT.

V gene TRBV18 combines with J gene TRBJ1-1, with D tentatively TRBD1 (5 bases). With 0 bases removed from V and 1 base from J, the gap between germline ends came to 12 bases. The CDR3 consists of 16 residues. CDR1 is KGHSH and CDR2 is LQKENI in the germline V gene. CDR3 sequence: CASSPPSRQGNTEAFF. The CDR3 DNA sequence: TGTGCCAGCTCACCACCCTCCAGGCAGGGGAACACTGAAGCTTTCTTT.

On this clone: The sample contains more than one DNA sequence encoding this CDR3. For the CDR3, the DNA is TGTGCCAGCTCACCAGGAGAGCAAGAGACCCAGTACTTC. Its translation is CASSPGEQETQYF. The chain uses TRBV18 and TRBJ2-5; D is unclear. Trimming left V 2 bases short and J 2 bases short, with 6 bases between. From germline, CDR1 is KGHSH and CDR2 LQKENI. This CDR3 has 13 amino acids.

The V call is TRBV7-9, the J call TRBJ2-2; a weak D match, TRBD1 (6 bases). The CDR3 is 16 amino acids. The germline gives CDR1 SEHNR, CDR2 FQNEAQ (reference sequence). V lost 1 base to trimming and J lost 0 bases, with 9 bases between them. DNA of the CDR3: TGTGCCAGCAGCTTAGTAGGGGGATCGAACACCGGGGAGCTGTTTTTT. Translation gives CASSLVGGSNTGELFF.

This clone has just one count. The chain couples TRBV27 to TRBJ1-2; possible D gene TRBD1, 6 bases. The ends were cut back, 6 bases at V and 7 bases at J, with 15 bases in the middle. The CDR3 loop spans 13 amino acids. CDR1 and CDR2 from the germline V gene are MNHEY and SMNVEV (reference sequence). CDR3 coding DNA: TGTGCCAGCAGCCGACAGGACTCGGGTGGCTACACCTTC. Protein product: CASSRQDSGGYTF.